A selection of T cell receptor beta chains follows, all from one sample in a study of blood T cell repertoires in COVID-19. TCRdb's copy holds only in-frame clones and misses some; the assay was immunoSEQ multiplex PCR. This table has around 440,000 clones, about 87% appearing once. The sample comprised peripheral blood. The receptors derive from a woman between 50 and 59 years old with COVID-19, enrolled during active disease. The CDR3 runs from the conserved cysteine through the conserved F or W. Fields, in order: clone size, J gene, V gene, D gene, CDR3 DNA, CDR3 protein. A D gene is named only where the DNA matches it firmly. Only some rows state a clone size, as once, few, many or a class for expanded clones.

>many|TRBJ1-2|TRBV4-2|NA
TGTGCCAGCAGCCAAGGAGGAGCGGGGGAGGAGGGCTACACCTTC
CASSQGGAGEEGYTF
>NA|TRBJ2-7|TRBV19|NA
TGTGCCAGTAGTATTTGGGGGACATCCGAGCAGTACTTC
CASSIWGTSEQYF
>few|TRBJ1-1|TRBV30|TRBD1
TGTGCCTGGGAGATACAGGGGATTGTTCGGGCTTTCTTT
CAWEIQGIVRAFF
>NA|TRBJ2-5|TRBV21-1|NA
TGTGCCAGCAGCAAAGGGGGGAGACAGGAAAGGGAAGAGACCCAGTACTTC
CASSKGGRQEREETQYF
>NA|TRBJ1-1|TRBV28|NA
TGTGCCACTCAGGGCCAGTACACTGAAGCTTTCTTT
CATQGQYTEAFF
>NA|TRBJ1-1|TRBV30|NA
TGTGCCTGGCGGTTGAACACTGAAGCTTTCTTT
CAWRLNTEAFF
>NA|TRBJ1-1|TRBV19|TRBD1
TGTGCCAGTACTCAAGACAGGGAGAGGGCTGAAGCTTTCTTT
CASTQDRERAEAFF
>NA|TRBJ2-3|TRBV19|TRBD1
TGTGCCAGTTCCCGAGGGGGCTTAACAGATACGCAGTATTTT
CASSRGGLTDTQYF
>once|TRBJ1-3|TRBV19|NA
TGTGCCAGTAGTACCCCGCCGGGCAGGGAAGATGGAAACACCATATATTTT
CASSTPPGREDGNTIYF
>NA|TRBJ2-7|TRBV19|TRBD1
TGTGCCAGTAGTATATCCGGACAGGTCGGGTACGAGCAGTACTTC
CASSISGQVGYEQYF
>NA|TRBJ1-4|TRBV4-1|TRBD1
TGCGCCAGCAGCCGACAGGGAAGGGATGAAAAACTGTTTTTT
CASSRQGRDEKLFF
>NA|TRBJ1-6|TRBV5-4|TRBD1
TGTGCCAGCAGCACCCGGACAGGGCCGAATTCACCCCTCCACTTT
CASSTRTGPNSPLHF
>NA|TRBJ1-2|TRBV11-2|TRBD1
TGTGCCAGCAGCCTAGGAGGGGCCGGACAGGGCCTGGGCTACACCTTC
CASSLGGAGQGLGYTF
>NA|TRBJ2-5|TRBV29-1|NA
TGCAGCGTTTTCCTTACAGGTTGGCAAGAGACCCAGTACTTC
CSVFLTGWQETQYF
>NA|TRBJ1-2|TRBV5-5|NA
TGTGCCAGCAGCTTGGGTGCGGGGGGCGCCCGGGGCTACACCTTC
CASSLGAGGARGYTF
>NA|TRBJ1-3|TRBV28|TRBD1
TGTGCCATCCAAGAACAGGGGGATTTATCTGGAAACACCATATATTTT
CAIQEQGDLSGNTIYF
>NA|TRBJ1-3|TRBV11-2|NA
TGTGCCAGCAGCCGGACGACAGCCTTCTCTGGAAACACCATATATTTT
CASSRTTAFSGNTIYF
>NA|TRBJ1-4|TRBV6-5|TRBD1
TGTGCCAGCAGAACCCTGGGACAGAATAATGAAAAACTGTTTTTT
CASRTLGQNNEKLFF
>NA|TRBJ2-1|TRBV24-1|NA
TGTGCCACCAGTGAGGGGGCCCCCACTGAGCAGTTCTTC
CATSEGAPTEQFF
>NA|TRBJ1-4|TRBV30|NA
TGTGCCTGGGGCGGGGGGAAAGGGGAAAAACTGTTTTTT
CAWGGGKGEKLFF
>NA|TRBJ2-1|TRBV5-5|TRBD1
TGTGCCAGCAGCCCACGTGGGACAGGGGGCCATGAGCAGTTCTTC
CASSPRGTGGHEQFF
>NA|TRBJ2-3|TRBV19|TRBD2
TGTGCCACCTCTCCGGGACTAGCGGTTTTCTATAAGAGCACAGATACGCAGTATTTT
CATSPGLAVFYKSTDTQYF
>NA|TRBJ2-3|TRBV4-2|NA
TGTGCCACCCAACCCGGTTGGGGCACACAAACAGATACGCAGTATTTT
CATQPGWGTQTDTQYF
>NA|TRBJ2-7|TRBV18|TRBD1
TGTGCCAGTCGGGACAGGGGATACGAGCAGTACTTC
CASRDRGYEQYF
>once|TRBJ1-5|TRBV7-2|NA
TGTGCCAGCAGCTTAGTAGGTGGGGGAGGATATAGCAATCAGCCCCAGCATTTT
CASSLVGGGGYSNQPQHF
>few|TRBJ1-4|TRBV3-1/TRBV3-2|NA
TGTGCCAGCAGCCAAAACAGGGCCGAAAAACTGTTTTTT
CASSQNRAEKLFF
>NA|TRBJ2-3|TRBV5-1|NA
TGCGCCAGCAGCTTCCTGACAGACACAGATACGCAGTATTTT
CASSFLTDTDTQYF
>NA|TRBJ2-3|TRBV29-1|TRBD2
TGCAGCGTTGAGGGGACTAGCGGGGGGGCTTACACTAGCACAGATACGCAGTATTTT
CSVEGTSGGAYTSTDTQYF
>few|TRBJ1-5|TRBV19|NA
TGTGCCAGCTTCGGAAAGGGGGTTGATCAGCCCCAGCATTTT
CASFGKGVDQPQHF
>NA|TRBJ1-4|TRBV6-5|TRBD1
TGTGCCAGCAGAATTAACAGGGGAGGAGAAAAACTGTTTTTT
CASRINRGGEKLFF
>NA|TRBJ2-5|TRBV18|NA
TGTGCCAGCTCACCCCTTCCAGGGGCCCAAGAGACCCAGTACTTC
CASSPLPGAQETQYF
>NA|TRBJ1-2|TRBV19|NA
TGTGCCAGTAAATTCGCCCACTACTATGGCTACACCTTC
CASKFAHYYGYTF
>NA|TRBJ1-1|TRBV9|TRBD1
TGTGCCAGCAGCCAGACAGGGAGAACTGAAGCTTTCTTT
CASSQTGRTEAFF
>NA|TRBJ2-1|TRBV19|TRBD1
TGTGCCAGTAGTATGGGCCCGAGGCAGGGGGTACTGTTCTTC
CASSMGPRQGVLFF
>once|TRBJ2-3|TRBV5-1|NA
TGCGCCAGCAGCCTCGTTGGATCCCTGGGGAGAGGTCCGGATACGCAGTATTTT
CASSLVGSLGRGPDTQYF
>NA|TRBJ1-6|TRBV11-2|NA
TGTGCCAGCAGCATTAATAATTCACCCCTCCACTTT
CASSINNSPLHF
>NA|TRBJ2-7|TRBV10-3|TRBD2
TGTGCCATCAGGGGGGGGGCCTACGAGCAGTACTTC
CAIRGGAYEQYF
>NA|TRBJ1-4|TRBV11-2|NA
TGTGCCAGCAGCCTGCAGGGGGAAAAACTGTTTTTT
CASSLQGEKLFF
>NA|TRBJ2-3|TRBV10-1|TRBD1
TGCGCCAGCAGTCCAGACAGGGGGCGAACAGATACGCAGTATTTT
CASSPDRGRTDTQYF
>few|TRBJ2-7|TRBV11-2|NA
TGTGCCAGCAGCTTAGATCGGTACGAGCAGTACTTC
CASSLDRYEQYF
>NA|TRBJ2-7|TRBV18|NA
TGTGCCAGCTCACCACCAGCCTCCTACGAGCAGTACTTC
CASSPPASYEQYF
>once|TRBJ2-1|TRBV12-3/TRBV12-4|NA
TGTGCCAGCGCGGGACTCTTCAATGAGCAGTTCTTC
CASAGLFNEQFF
>few|TRBJ2-7|TRBV10-3|TRBD2
TGTGCCATCAGTGAGGGACTAGCGGGGCATTACGAGCAGTACTTC
CAISEGLAGHYEQYF
>once|TRBJ2-3|TRBV11-2|TRBD1
TGTGCCAGCAGCCCCGGCGAGGGACAGGGGGGGAATACGCAGTATTTT
CASSPGEGQGGNTQYF
>NA|TRBJ1-2|TRBV19|TRBD1
TGTGCCAGTACCTCATATAGAGACAGGGATTTTTATGGCTACACCTTC
CASTSYRDRDFYGYTF
>NA|TRBJ2-1|TRBV28|TRBD1
TGTGCCAGCAGTATAATGGGACAGGGGGCCAATGAGCAGTTCTTC
CASSIMGQGANEQFF
>NA|TRBJ1-1|TRBV5-1|NA
TGCGCCAGCAGCTTGGACGGGGCCGGGGGAACTGAAGCTTTCTTT
CASSLDGAGGTEAFF
>NA|TRBJ1-2|TRBV19|TRBD1
TGTGCCAGTAGCCCGGACAGGGGAGGTGGCTACACCTTC
CASSPDRGGGYTF
>NA|TRBJ2-5|TRBV27|NA
TGTGCCAGCAGTTTATACACGGACAGTCAAGAGACCCAGTACTTC
CASSLYTDSQETQYF
>NA|TRBJ2-7|TRBV19|TRBD2
TGTGCCAGTAGTATCATGGGACTAGCGGGGGGACTTACCTCCGAGCAGTACTTC
CASSIMGLAGGLTSEQYF
>NA|TRBJ2-5|TRBV5-1|NA
TGCGCCAGCAGCTTTGTTGCAGGGGAGACCCAGTACTTC
CASSFVAGETQYF
>NA|TRBJ1-2|TRBV11-2|NA
TGTGCCAGCAGCTCGTTCCGGGGTGTGAACTATGGCTACACCTTC
CASSSFRGVNYGYTF
>NA|TRBJ2-7|TRBV5-1|TRBD1
TGCGCCAGCAGCCCCCGCCCGGGGACAGGTCCGGGCGAGCAGTACTTC
CASSPRPGTGPGEQYF
>NA|TRBJ2-1|TRBV19|TRBD2
TGTGCCAGTAACCCCAGCGGGGGCAACAATGAGCAGTTCTTC
CASNPSGGNNEQFF
>NA|TRBJ2-2|TRBV4-1|NA
TGCGCCAGCAGCCAAGAGGAGGGGTTAACCGGGGAGCTGTTTTTT
CASSQEEGLTGELFF
>NA|TRBJ2-2|TRBV27|NA
TGTGCCAGCAGTTTGGGAGTGAACACCGGGGAGCTGTTTTTT
CASSLGVNTGELFF
>NA|TRBJ1-5|TRBV27|NA
TGTGCCAGCAGCTCAGGACAGAATGGTCAGCCCCAGCATTTT
CASSSGQNGQPQHF
>NA|TRBJ1-5|TRBV30|TRBD1
TGTGCCTGGAGTGGGGGACAGCTTAGACAGCCCCAGCATTTT
CAWSGGQLRQPQHF
>NA|TRBJ2-3|TRBV24-1|TRBD2
TGTGCCACCAGTCGCCCCGACAGCTTGTCGACTAGCGGGGTTGAGGATACGCAGTATTTT
CATSRPDSLSTSGVEDTQYF